The clone carrying this T cell receptor (beta chain) has only a few counts. No antigen is known for it. This sample was taken from a study of shared clonotypes between healthy human individuals. The CDR3 is made up of 14 amino acids. The V gene lost 3 bases and the J gene lost 0 bases, with 9 bases spanning the gap. Germline V gene lookup returns CDR1 MNHEY and CDR2 SVGAGI. The study ran the assay at deep level. Authors' analysis steps: In the immunoSEQ data, sequences were junction-only and lacked quality scores, so filtering differed. Sequenced by immunoSEQ multiplex PCR; TCRdb stores in-frame clones only, minus some. The D gene and trimming were derived from the DNA, and the V and J assignments and clone size from that table. The sample lists hundreds of thousands of clones; roughly 95% were seen once. Points from the study as a whole: Among non-shared clonotypes, generation probabilities were lower than among those shared by all four donors.

The TCR sequence derives from a woman aged 25-40 years in good health. The V and J genes are TRBV6-5 and TRBJ2-7; D uncertain. Sequencing used naive CD4+ T cells sorted from blood. Subset specified: CD45RA+ positively selected. The CDR3 DNA sequence: TGTGCCAGCAGTTATTTTCAGAACTCCTACGAGCAGTACTTC. As protein: CASSYFQNSYEQYF.